This TCR beta chain was captured in a study of blood T cell repertoires in COVID-19. Study-wide background: The samples span acute and convalescent COVID-19 from the United States, Italy and Spain. Sample material is recorded as cDNA or gDNA derived from T cells, B-cell-depleted T cells, or PBMCs.

CDR1 is GTSNPN, CDR2 SVGIG, per germline (reference sequence). V lost 5 bases and J lost 7, with 21 bases in between. The CDR3 has 14 residues. Generated by immunoSEQ multiplex PCR, the TCRdb table keeps only in-frame clones and is missing some. Counted here are approximately 300,000 clones, 70% to 90% occurring once; the ten biggest clones make up approximately 5.3%. Cohorts were based on clinical histories the participants reported. All recovered Cohort 3 donors got two negative PCRs, got clearance, or saw symptom resolution. The origin of this receptor is a woman in her twenties or thirties who had recovered from COVID-19. J is TRBJ2-7 and V is TRBV30, with unresolved D. The sequenced material came from PBMCs or T cells enriched from blood (not recorded which). The CDR3 nucleotides read TGTGCCTGGGGAACCCGCCGGGTATCGAGGGAGCAGTACTTC. Its protein product is CAWGTRRVSREQYF.